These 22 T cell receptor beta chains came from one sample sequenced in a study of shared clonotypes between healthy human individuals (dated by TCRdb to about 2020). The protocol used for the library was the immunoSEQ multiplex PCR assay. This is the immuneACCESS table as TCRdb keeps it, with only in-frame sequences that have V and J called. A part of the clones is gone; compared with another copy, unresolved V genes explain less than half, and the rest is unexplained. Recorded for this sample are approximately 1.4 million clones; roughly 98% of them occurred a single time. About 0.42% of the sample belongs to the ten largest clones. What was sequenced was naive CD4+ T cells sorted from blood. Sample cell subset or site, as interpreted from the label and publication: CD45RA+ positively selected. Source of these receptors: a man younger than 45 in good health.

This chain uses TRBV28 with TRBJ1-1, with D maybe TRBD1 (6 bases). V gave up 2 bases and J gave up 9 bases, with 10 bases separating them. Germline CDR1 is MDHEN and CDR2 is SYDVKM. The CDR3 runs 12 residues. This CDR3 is CASSLPGQKAFF. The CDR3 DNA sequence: TGTGCCAGCAGTTTACCCGGACAGAAAGCTTTCTTT.

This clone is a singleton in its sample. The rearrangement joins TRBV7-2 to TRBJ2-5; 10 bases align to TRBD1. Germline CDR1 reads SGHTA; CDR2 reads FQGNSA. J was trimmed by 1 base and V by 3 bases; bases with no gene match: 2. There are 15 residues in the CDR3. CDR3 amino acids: CASSFDRGLQETQYF. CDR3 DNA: TGTGCCAGCAGCTTTGACAGGGGGCTCCAAGAGACCCAGTACTTC.

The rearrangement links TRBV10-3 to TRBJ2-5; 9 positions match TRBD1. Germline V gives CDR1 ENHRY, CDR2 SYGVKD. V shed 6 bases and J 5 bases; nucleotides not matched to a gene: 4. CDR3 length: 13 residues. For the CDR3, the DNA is TGTGCCATCAGCCTGACAGGGGGTGAGACCCAGTACTTC. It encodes CAISLTGGETQYF.

This CDR3 reads CASSLGLAGEETQYF. The CDR3 DNA follows: TGTGCCAGCAGCTTAGGGCTAGCGGGAGAGGAGACCCAGTACTTC. The chain is built from TRBV11-2 and TRBJ2-5; 10 nucleotides line up with TRBD2. V trimming: 1 base; J trimming: 5 bases; junction bases outside the gene matches: 4. CDR1 and CDR2 from the germline V gene are SGHAT and FQNNGV. The CDR3 extends over 15 amino acids. Using reference TRBV11-2 and TRBJ2-5 for the parts outside the CDR3, the full variable domain is EAGVAQSPRYKIIEKRQSVAFWCNPISGHATLYWYQQILGQGPKLLIQFQNNGVVDDSQLPKDRFSAERLKGVDSTLKIQPAKLEDSAVYLCASSLGLAGEETQYFGPGTRLLVL.

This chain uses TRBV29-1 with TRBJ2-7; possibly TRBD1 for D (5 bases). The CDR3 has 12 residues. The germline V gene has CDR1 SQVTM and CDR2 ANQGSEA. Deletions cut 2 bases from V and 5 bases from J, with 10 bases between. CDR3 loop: CSVELQGDEQYF. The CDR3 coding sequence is TGCAGCGTTGAATTGCAGGGTGACGAGCAGTACTTC.

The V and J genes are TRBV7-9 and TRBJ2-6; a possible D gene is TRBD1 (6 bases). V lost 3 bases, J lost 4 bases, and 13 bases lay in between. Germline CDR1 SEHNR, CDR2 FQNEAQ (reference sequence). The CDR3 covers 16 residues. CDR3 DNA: TGTGCCAGCAGCTTGGGTCAGGGGCTAGGGGCCAACGTCCTGACTTTC. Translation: CASSLGQGLGANVLTF.

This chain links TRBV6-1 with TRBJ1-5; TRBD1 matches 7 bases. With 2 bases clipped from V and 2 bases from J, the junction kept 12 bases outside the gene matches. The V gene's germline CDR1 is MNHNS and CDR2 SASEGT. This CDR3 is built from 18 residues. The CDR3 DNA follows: TGTGCCAGCAGTGAACGCCCTGAATGGGACAGAGGCAATCAGCCCCAGCATTTT. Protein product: CASSERPEWDRGNQPQHF.

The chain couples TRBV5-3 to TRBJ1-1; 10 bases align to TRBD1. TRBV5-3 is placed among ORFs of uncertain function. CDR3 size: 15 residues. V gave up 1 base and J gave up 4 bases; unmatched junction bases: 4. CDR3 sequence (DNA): TGTGCCAGAAGCTTGCCCGGGACAGGGGTCACTGAAGCTTTCTTT. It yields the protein CARSLPGTGVTEAFF.

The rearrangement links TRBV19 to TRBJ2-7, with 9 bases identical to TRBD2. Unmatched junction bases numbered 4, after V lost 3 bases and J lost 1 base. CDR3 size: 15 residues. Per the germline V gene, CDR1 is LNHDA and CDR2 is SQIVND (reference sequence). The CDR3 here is CASSIGLAGSYEQYF. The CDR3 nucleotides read TGTGCCAGTAGTATTGGTCTAGCGGGATCCTACGAGCAGTACTTC.

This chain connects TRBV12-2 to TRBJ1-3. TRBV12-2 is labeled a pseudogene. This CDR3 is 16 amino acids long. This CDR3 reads CASRLLTPRGGNTIYF. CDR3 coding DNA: TGTGCAAGTCGCTTATTGACCCCACGGGGAGGAAACACCATATATTTT.

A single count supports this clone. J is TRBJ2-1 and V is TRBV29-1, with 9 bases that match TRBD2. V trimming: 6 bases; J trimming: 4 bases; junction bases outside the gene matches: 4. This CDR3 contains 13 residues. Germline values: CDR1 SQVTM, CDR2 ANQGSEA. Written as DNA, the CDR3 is TGCAGCGTGAGCCTAGCGGGGTACAATGAGCAGTTCTTC. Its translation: CSVSLAGYNEQFF.

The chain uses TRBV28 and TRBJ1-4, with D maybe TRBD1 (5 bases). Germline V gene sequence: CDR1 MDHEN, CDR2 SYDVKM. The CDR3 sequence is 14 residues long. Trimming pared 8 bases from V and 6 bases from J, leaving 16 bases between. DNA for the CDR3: TGTGCCAGCCAGGAAAATAGAGGGGATGAAAAACTGTTTTTT. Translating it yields CASQENRGDEKLFF.

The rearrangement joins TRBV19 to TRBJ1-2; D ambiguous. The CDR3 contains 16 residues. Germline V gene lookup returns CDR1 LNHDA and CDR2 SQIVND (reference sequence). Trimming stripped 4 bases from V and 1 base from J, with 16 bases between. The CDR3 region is CASSTEATRLNYGYTF. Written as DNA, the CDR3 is TGTGCCAGTAGTACGGAGGCCACAAGACTTAACTATGGCTACACCTTC.

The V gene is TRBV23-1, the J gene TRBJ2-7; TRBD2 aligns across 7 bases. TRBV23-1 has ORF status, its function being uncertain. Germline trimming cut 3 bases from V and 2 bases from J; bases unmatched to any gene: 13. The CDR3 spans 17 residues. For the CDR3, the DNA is TGCGCCAGCAGTCACCCTCTTGACACTAGCGACCCCTACGAGCAGTACTTC. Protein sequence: CASSHPLDTSDPYEQYF.

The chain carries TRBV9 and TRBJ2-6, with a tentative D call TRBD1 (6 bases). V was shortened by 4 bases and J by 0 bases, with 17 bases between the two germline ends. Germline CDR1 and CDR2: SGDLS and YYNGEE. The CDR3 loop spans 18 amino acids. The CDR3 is CASSSRRDTSSGANVLTF. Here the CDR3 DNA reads TGTGCCAGCAGCTCGCGCCGGGACACCTCCTCTGGGGCCAACGTCCTGACTTTC. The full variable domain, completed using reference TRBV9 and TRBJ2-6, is DSGVTQTPKHLITATGQRVTLRCSPRSGDLSVYWYQQSLDQGLQFLIQYYNGEERAKGNILERFSAQQFPDLHSELNLSSLELGDSALYFCASSSRRDTSSGANVLTFGAGSRLTVL.

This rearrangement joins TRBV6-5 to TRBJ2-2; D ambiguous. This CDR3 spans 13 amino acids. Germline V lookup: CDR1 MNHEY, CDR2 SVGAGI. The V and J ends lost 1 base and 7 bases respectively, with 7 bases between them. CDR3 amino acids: CASSYWNVGELFF. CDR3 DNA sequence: TGTGCCAGCAGTTACTGGAACGTCGGGGAGCTGTTTTTT.

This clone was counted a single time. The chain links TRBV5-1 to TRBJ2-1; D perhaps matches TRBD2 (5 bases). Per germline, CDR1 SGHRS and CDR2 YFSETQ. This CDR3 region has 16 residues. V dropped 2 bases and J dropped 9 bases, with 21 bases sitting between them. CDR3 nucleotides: TGCGCCAGCAGCTTCGGGGTCCAGCGGTCTACAGTTGAGCAGTTCTTC. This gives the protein CASSFGVQRSTVEQFF.

Written as DNA, the CDR3 is TGTGCCAGCAGCCCCAGGACTAGCGGGCCTTTGGGGAATGAGCAGTTCTTC. As protein: CASSPRTSGPLGNEQFF. V gene TRBV5-8 combines with J gene TRBJ2-1; 11 bases map to TRBD2. The CDR3 is 17 amino acids. Germline V gene sequence: CDR1 SGHTS, CDR2 YDEGEE. V was pared by 4 bases and J by 7 bases, with 13 bases of the junction left unmatched.

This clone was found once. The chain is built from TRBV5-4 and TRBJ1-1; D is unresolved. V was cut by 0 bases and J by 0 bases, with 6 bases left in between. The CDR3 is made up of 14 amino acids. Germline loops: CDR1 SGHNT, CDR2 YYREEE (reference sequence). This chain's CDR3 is CASSLERLNTEAFF. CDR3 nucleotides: TGTGCCAGCAGCTTGGAAAGGCTGAACACTGAAGCTTTCTTT.

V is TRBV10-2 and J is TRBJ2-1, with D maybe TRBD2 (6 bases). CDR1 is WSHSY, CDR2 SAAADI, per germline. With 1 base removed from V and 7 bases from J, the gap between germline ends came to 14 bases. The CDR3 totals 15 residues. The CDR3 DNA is TGCGCCAGCAGTGAGTTGACGGGAGTGAGTAATGAGCAGTTCTTC. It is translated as CASSELTGVSNEQFF.

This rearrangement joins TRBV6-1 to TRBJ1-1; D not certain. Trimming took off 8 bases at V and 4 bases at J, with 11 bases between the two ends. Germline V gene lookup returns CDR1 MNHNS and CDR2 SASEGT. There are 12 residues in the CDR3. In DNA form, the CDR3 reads TGTGCCAGCGGCTACAGACCCACTGAAGCTTTCTTT. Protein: CASGYRPTEAFF.

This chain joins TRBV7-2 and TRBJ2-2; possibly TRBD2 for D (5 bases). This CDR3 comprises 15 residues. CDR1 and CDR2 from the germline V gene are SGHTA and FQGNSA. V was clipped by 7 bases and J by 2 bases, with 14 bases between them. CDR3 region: CASIRRAGNTGELFF. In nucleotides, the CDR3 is TGTGCCAGCATCCGGCGGGCTGGAAACACCGGGGAGCTGTTTTTT.